The 27 T cell receptor beta chains given below trace back to one sample, sequenced in a study of cytotoxic CD8 clonotypes in ibrutinib-treated CLL. The table came from immunoSEQ multiplex PCR; TCRdb's copy has only in-frame clones and leaves some out. The sample lists roughly 160,000 clones; approximately 77% were seen once. Sequenced material: PBMCs, taken after 12 months of ibrutinib treatment. The receptors here all came from a human donor with chronic lymphocytic leukemia.

In regard to this clone: A read error may produce the germline difference seen at one junction end. The chain combines TRBV7-7 with TRBJ2-1, with D perhaps TRBD1 or TRBD2 (5 bases each). CDR1 is SSHAT and CDR2 is FNYEAQ in the germline V gene (reference sequence). The CDR3 has 13 residues. The CDR3 spells CASSSGPYTEQFF. As DNA, the CDR3 is TGTGCTAGCAGCTCGGGGCCCTACACTGAGCAGTTCTTC.

The rearrangement joins TRBV4-2 to TRBJ2-5, with TRBD2 as a possible D gene (6 bases). V lost 4 bases and J lost 5, with 20 bases in between. The germline CDR1 and CDR2 sequences are LGHNA and YNFKEQ. The CDR3 consists of 16 residues. The CDR3 spells CASSRDIRGAGETQYF. The CDR3 nucleotides read TGTGCCAGCAGCCGAGATATCCGCGGGGCGGGGGAGACCCAGTACTTC.

The chain links TRBV5-5 to TRBJ1-1; D remains unclear. The germline V gene encodes CDR1 SGHKS and CDR2 YYEKEE (reference sequence). The CDR3 runs 15 residues. V was shortened by 1 base and J by 6 bases, with 16 bases between the two germline ends. The CDR3 sequence is CASSLLAGGFPEAFF. DNA of the CDR3: TGTGCCAGCAGCTTGTTGGCAGGAGGATTCCCTGAAGCTTTCTTT.

V usage is TRBV4-1 and J usage is TRBJ2-5; TRBD1 might be the D (6 bases). The J call is uncertain, as TRBJ2-7 better fits the DNA end. The germline V gene has CDR1 MGHRA and CDR2 YSYEKL. CDR3 length equals 15 residues. The CDR3 spells CASSQDRRGSYEQYF. Here the CDR3 DNA reads TGCGCCAGCAGCCAAGATCGCAGGGGCTCCTACGAGCAGTACTTC.

The chain employs TRBV28 and TRBJ2-5, with D perhaps matching TRBD2 (6 bases). Germline values: CDR1 MDHEN, CDR2 SYDVKM. Trimming removed 5 bases from V and 1 base from J, with 23 bases in between. The CDR3 is 18 residues long. CDR3: CASSPPAGWGLLQETQYF. The CDR3 coding sequence is TGTGCCAGCAGTCCGCCCGCGGGGTGGGGATTACTCCAAGAGACCCAGTACTTC.

The gene calls are TRBV11-3 and TRBJ2-1; TRBD2 matches 11 bases. The CDR3 loop spans 15 amino acids. The V gene end was trimmed by 1 base and the J gene end by 6 bases; junction bases not matched to a gene: 2. Germline V gene data show CDR1 as SGHNT and CDR2 as YENEEA. CDR3 sequence reads: CASSLVSGRANEQFF. The CDR3, as DNA: TGTGCCAGCAGCTTAGTTAGCGGGAGGGCCAATGAGCAGTTCTTC.

The V and J genes are TRBV27 and TRBJ2-3; D uncertain. Germline loops: CDR1 MNHEY, CDR2 SMNVEV (reference sequence). CDR3 size: 16 residues. The ends were cut back, 2 bases at V and 1 base at J, with 13 bases in the middle. The CDR3 reads CASSLGPIPRTDTQYF. CDR3 DNA: TGTGCCAGCAGTTTAGGGCCCATACCCCGCACAGATACGCAGTATTTT.

The gene calls are TRBV7-2 and TRBJ2-1, with 12 bases identical to TRBD2. From germline, CDR1 is SGHTA and CDR2 FQGNSA. The CDR3 is made up of 15 amino acids. V trimming: 4 bases; J trimming: 4 bases; junction bases outside the gene matches: 2. DNA for the CDR3: TGTGCCAGCAGCTCCCTAGCGGGGGGGTACAATGAGCAGTTCTTC. It encodes CASSSLAGGYNEQFF.

V gene TRBV19 combines with J gene TRBJ2-2; D possibly corresponds to TRBD2 (5 bases). V lost 5 bases and J lost 0, with 10 bases in between. The CDR3 contains 15 residues. Germline lookup yields CDR1 LNHDA and CDR2 SQIVND (reference sequence). CDR3 bases: TGTGCCAGTAGTGGGGAGAGGACGAACACCGGGGAGCTGTTTTTT. This codes for CASSGERTNTGELFF.

CDR3 sequence: CASRPTGTLSNQPQHF. CDR3 nucleotides: TGTGCCAGCAGACCCACCGGGACATTAAGCAATCAGCCCCAGCATTTT. This sequence joins TRBV27 and TRBJ1-5; the D gene is possibly TRBD1 (6 bases). Trimming left V 6 bases short and J 1 base short, with 16 bases between. The CDR3 has 16 amino acids. Per germline, CDR1 MNHEY and CDR2 SMNVEV (reference sequence).

The rearrangement joins TRBV6-5 to TRBJ2-7, with TRBD2 matching 10 bases. Germline values: CDR1 MNHEY, CDR2 SVGAGI. The CDR3 is made up of 15 amino acids. With 3 bases clipped from V and 2 bases from J, the junction kept 4 bases outside the gene matches. The CDR3 loop is CASSYHLAGAYEQYF. CDR3 nucleotide sequence: TGTGCCAGCAGTTATCATCTAGCGGGGGCCTACGAGCAGTACTTC.

The V and J genes are TRBV29-1 and TRBJ2-7; tentative D call: TRBD1 (6 bases). CDR1 is SQVTM, CDR2 ANQGSEA, per germline. Trimming stripped 2 bases from V and 4 bases from J, with 15 bases between. This CDR3 spans 14 amino acids. CDR3 residues: CSVEQGRPPYEQYF. CDR3 in DNA: TGCAGCGTTGAACAGGGGCGACCCCCTTACGAGCAGTACTTC.

V usage is TRBV27 and J usage is TRBJ2-7; TRBD1 agrees at 9 bases. The CDR3 sequence is 15 residues long. CDR1 is MNHEY and CDR2 is SMNVEV in the germline V gene (reference sequence). J lost 5 bases, V lost 5 bases, and 10 bases had no gene match. In DNA form, the CDR3 reads TGTGCCAGCAGTCGCACGACTACAGGGGGCGACGAGCAGTACTTC. Amino acids: CASSRTTTGGDEQYF.

The rearrangement links TRBV2 to TRBJ1-1; 7 bases align to TRBD1. The V gene end was trimmed by 5 bases and the J gene end by 6 bases; junction bases not matched to a gene: 3. Germline CDR1 reads SNHLY; CDR2 reads FYNNEI. The CDR3 contains 12 residues. The DNA for the CDR3 is TGTGCCAGCAGTTACGACAGGGCTGAAGCTTTCTTT. Translating it yields CASSYDRAEAFF.

This clone came up a few times. This chain links TRBV2 with TRBJ2-1, with D perhaps TRBD1 or TRBD2 (5 bases each). The CDR3 totals 12 residues. Germline V CDR1 and CDR2: SNHLY, FYNNEI. The V and J ends lost 6 bases and 13 bases respectively, with 16 bases between them. The CDR3 here is CASRAGAQSQFF. CDR3 coding DNA: TGTGCCAGCAGGGCCGGGGCACAGTCCCAGTTCTTC. The whole variable domain, remainder taken from reference TRBV2 and TRBJ2-1, is EPEVTQTPSHQVTQMGQEVILRCVPISNHLYFYWYRQILGQKVEFLVSFYNNEISEKSEIFDDQFSVERPDGSNFTLKIRSTKLEDSAMYFCASRAGAQSQFFGPGTRLTVL.

The rearrangement links TRBV15 to TRBJ2-3; 10 bases agree with TRBD2. The V gene end was trimmed by 0 bases and the J gene end by 2 bases; junction bases not matched to a gene: 5. Germline V gene data show CDR1 as LNHNV and CDR2 as YYDKDF (reference sequence). The CDR3 runs 17 residues. CDR3 nucleotide sequence: TGTGCCACCAGCAGAGATACTAGCGGGACGATCACAGATACGCAGTATTTT. Protein: CATSRDTSGTITDTQYF.

This clone came up a few times. The chain carries TRBV15 and TRBJ1-5; D gene ambiguous. Germline lookup yields CDR1 LNHNV and CDR2 YYDKDF (reference sequence). The ends were cut back, 0 bases at V and 8 bases at J, with 11 bases in the middle. This CDR3 has 14 amino acids. The CDR3 sequence is CATSRDAGPKPQHF. The CDR3 nucleotides are TGTGCCACCAGCAGAGACGCAGGCCCCAAGCCCCAGCATTTT.

The rearrangement uses TRBV4-3 and TRBJ2-4; D is perhaps TRBD1 or TRBD2 (6 bases each). V was clipped by 1 base and J by 7 bases, with 20 bases between them. The CDR3 length is 17 residues. In germline, CDR1 is LGHNA, CDR2 YSLEER. The CDR3 nucleotides read TGCGCCAGCAGCCAAGGATTGAAAGGGGGGTGGGAGAACATTCAGTACTTC. Its protein product is CASSQGLKGGWENIQYF.

V and J are TRBV25-1 and TRBJ2-2; D is perhaps TRBD1 (5 bases). V was shortened by 0 bases and J by 1 base, with 12 bases between the two germline ends. Germline CDR1 reads MGHDK; CDR2 reads SYGVNS. The CDR3 loop spans 17 amino acids. The CDR3: CASSEYGTGRNTGELFF. The CDR3 DNA sequence: TGTGCCAGCAGTGAATATGGTACAGGAAGGAACACCGGGGAGCTGTTTTTT.

The chain couples TRBV28 to TRBJ2-1; 9 bases fit TRBD1. CDR1 is MDHEN and CDR2 is SYDVKM in the germline V gene. There are 15 residues in the CDR3. V lost 2 bases to trimming and J lost 4 bases; unmatched junction nucleotides: 3. The CDR3 loop reads CASSLIGQGYNEQFF. DNA for the CDR3: TGTGCCAGCAGTTTAATAGGACAGGGGTACAATGAGCAGTTCTTC.

The CDR3 DNA follows: TGCGCCAGCAGCTTGGCCGCGGCAGCCTACGAGCAGTACTTC. This sequence encodes CASSLAAAAYEQYF. V gene TRBV5-1 combines with J gene TRBJ2-7; no definite D call. The germline CDR1 and CDR2 sequences are SGHRS and YFSETQ. This CDR3 region has 14 residues. The V end lost 0 bases, the J end lost 2 bases, and 9 bases lay between the germline ends.

The CDR3 DNA follows: TGTGCTAGTGGTTTGAAGGGGTTAGGTGGCTACACCTTC. This sequence encodes CASGLKGLGGYTF. This chain links TRBV12-5 with TRBJ1-2; D is possibly TRBD1 (5 bases). The CDR3 runs to 13 residues. With 2 bases removed from V and 7 bases from J, the gap between germline ends came to 11 bases. Germline V gives CDR1 LGHNT, CDR2 FRNRAP.

The chain is built from TRBV4-2 and TRBJ2-3, with 10 bases matching TRBD2. This CDR3 is 16 amino acids long. Germline V lookup: CDR1 LGHNA, CDR2 YNFKEQ. The V and J ends lost 4 bases and 0 bases, in that order; junction bases with no gene match: 4. CDR3: CASSRASGSSTDTQYF. The CDR3 DNA reads as TGTGCCAGCAGCCGCGCTAGCGGGAGTAGCACAGATACGCAGTATTTT.

The chain links TRBV30 to TRBJ1-2; perhaps TRBD1 as D (5 bases). V was trimmed by 4 bases and J by 4 bases, leaving 10 bases between them. Germline CDR1 and CDR2: GTSNPN and SVGIG (reference sequence). The CDR3 loop spans 12 amino acids. CDR3 region: CAWNRNLYGYTF. The CDR3 nucleotides read TGTGCCTGGAACAGGAACCTCTATGGCTACACCTTC.

This clone appeared a single time. This rearrangement joins TRBV4-1 to TRBJ2-7, with D possibly matching TRBD1 (5 bases). CDR3 length equals 16 residues. Germline CDR1 reads MGHRA; CDR2 reads YSYEKL. V dropped 1 base and J dropped 0 bases, with 13 bases sitting between them. The CDR3 DNA reads TGCGCCAGCAGCCAAGGGGGCGGATTTAGCTCCTACGAGCAGTACTTC. Translation gives CASSQGGGFSSYEQYF.

V and J are TRBV5-5 and TRBJ1-1; 11 bases are a match to TRBD1. The germline CDR1 and CDR2 sequences are SGHKS and YYEKEE (reference sequence). Trimming took 4 bases from V and 6 from J; bases not matched to a gene: 14. The CDR3 is 17 amino acids. The CDR3 sequence is CASSLIGQGAVGAEAFF. The CDR3 bases are TGTGCCAGCAGCCTCATAGGACAGGGGGCGGTGGGCGCTGAAGCTTTCTTT.

The chain has TRBV9 and TRBJ2-7, with D unclear. The germline CDR1 and CDR2 sequences are SGDLS and YYNGEE. The germline V and J ends were trimmed by 0 bases and 4 bases, with 8 bases remaining between them. The CDR3 runs 13 residues. CDR3 region: CASSVGTRYEQYF. CDR3 DNA: TGTGCCAGCAGCGTAGGTACGAGATACGAGCAGTACTTC.